The 10 T cell receptor beta chains listed next were all sequenced from one sample in a study of post-analysis software for immune sequencing data. General study points: TRBV5-6, TRBV5-1 and TRBV20-1 were among roughly five TRBV segments more frequent in patients than controls.

These receptors have no known antigen. The authors incorporated unique molecular identifiers into the TCR beta cDNA libraries. From the PCR reads, TCRdb called clonotypes with MiXCR, one entry per CDR3 protein. This sample yields about 810,000 distinct CDR3 sequences, of which under 70% are seen a single time; 4.6% belongs to the top ten. Sequences were obtained from blood. The origin of the receptors is a girl between 10 and 17 years old with multiple sclerosis.

The CDR3 protein is CASTRAGQSLYGYTF. In nucleotides, the CDR3 is TGTGCCAGCACTCGGGCCGGACAGAGCCTCTATGGCTACACCTTC. The chain recombines TRBV5-5 with TRBJ1-2, with a possible D match to TRBD1 (6 bases). The germline V and J ends were trimmed by 6 bases and 4 bases, with 19 bases remaining between them. Germline V gene sequence: CDR1 SGHKS, CDR2 YYEKEE (reference sequence). The CDR3 covers 15 residues.

This clonotype came up once. The V gene is TRBV3-1, the J gene TRBJ1-1; tentatively, D is TRBD1 (6 bases). Germline CDR1 and CDR2: LGHDT and YNNKEL (reference sequence). The CDR3 length is 17 residues. The V and J ends lost 0 bases and 3 bases respectively, with 17 bases between them. The CDR3 sequence is CASSQDKAGASYTEAFF. CDR3 sequence (DNA): TGTGCCAGCAGCCAAGATAAGGCAGGGGCCTCTTACACTGAAGCTTTCTTT.

This clonotype was detected only once. V and J are TRBV5-1 and TRBJ1-2, with D unclear. CDR1 and CDR2 (germline): SGHRS, YFSETQ. Trimming stripped 0 bases from V and 0 bases from J, with 12 bases between. This CDR3 region has 16 residues. The CDR3 DNA reads TGCGCCAGCAGCTTGGGACTCTCGGAGGCTAACTATGGCTACACCTTC. Translating gives CASSLGLSEANYGYTF.

The rearrangement uses TRBV3-1 and TRBJ1-1; D remains unclear. The CDR3 covers 15 residues. Deletions cut 4 bases from V and 3 bases from J, with 15 bases between. In germline, CDR1 is LGHDT, CDR2 YNNKEL (reference sequence). The CDR3 bases are TGTGCCAGCAGCCCCCTCACCGCAGATCACACTGAAGCTTTCTTT. It encodes CASSPLTADHTEAFF. Complete variable domain (other parts from reference TRBV3-1 and TRBJ1-1): DTAVSQTPKYLVTQMGNDKSIKCEQNLGHDTMYWYKQDSKKFLKIMFSYNNKELIINETVPNRFSPKSPDKAHLNLHINSLELGDSAVYFCASSPLTADHTEAFFGQGTRLTVV.

Of note for this clonotype: Sequence at one end of the junction differs from germline and may be a read error. The chain combines TRBV5-1 with TRBJ2-7, with D tentatively TRBD2 (7 bases). CDR1 and CDR2 from the germline V gene are SGHRS and YFSETQ. The CDR3 consists of 14 residues. CDR3 in amino acids: CASNLRGGEVEQYF. CDR3 bases: TGCGCCAGCAACTTGAGGGGGGGCGAGGTCGAGCAGTACTTC. Full variable domain (missing parts from reference TRBV5-1 and TRBJ2-7): KAGVTQTPRYLIKTRGQQVTLSCSPISGHRSVSWYQQTPGQGLQFLFEYFSETQRNKGNFPGRFSGRQFSNSRSEMNVSTLELGDSALYLCASNLRGGEVEQYFGPGTRLTVT.

V gene TRBV12-3 or TRBV12-4 combines with J gene TRBJ2-5; D unresolved. The V end lost 4 bases, the J end lost 1 base, and 16 bases lay between the germline ends. The CDR3 totals 16 residues. Here the CDR3 reads CASSSPPQRAQETQYF. The CDR3 DNA reads TGTGCCAGCAGTTCTCCCCCACAGAGAGCCCAAGAGACCCAGTACTTC.

The CDR3 protein is CSFGMVAGDTQYF. CDR3 in DNA: TGCAGCTTCGGGATGGTAGCGGGAGATACGCAGTATTTT. The chain has TRBV29-1 and TRBJ2-3; the match to TRBD2 covers 7 bases. The CDR3 runs 13 residues. With V trimmed by 8 bases and J by 5 bases, 10 bases remained unmatched. CDR1 is SQVTM and CDR2 is ANQGSEA in the germline V gene.

This clonotype has more than one count but fewer than ten. The V gene is TRBV29-1, the J gene TRBJ1-2; TRBD1 might be the D (5 bases). Between the trimmed V and J ends, which lost 4 bases and 7 bases, there was a span of 16 bases. Germline V CDR1 and CDR2: SQVTM, ANQGSEA. The length of the CDR3 is 13 residues. CDR3 DNA: TGCAGCGTTGTCCGTCCGTATCAGGGTGGCTACACCTTC. Encoded protein: CSVVRPYQGGYTF.

The V and J genes are TRBV12-3 or TRBV12-4 and TRBJ1-4; no clear D. The ends were cut back, 4 bases at V and 8 bases at J, with 17 bases in the middle. The CDR3 contains 15 residues. The CDR3 nucleotides are TGTGCCAGCAGTTCCTCCACCTTGAGAGGGGAAAAACTGTTTTTT. This codes for CASSSSTLRGEKLFF.

Here the CDR3 reads CAISDFLWGGSTDTTIYEQYF. The CDR3 nucleotides read TGTGCCATCAGCGATTTTCTTTGGGGGGGCTCCACGGACACCACCATCTACGAGCAGTACTTC. The chain recombines TRBV10-3 with TRBJ2-7, with a tentative D call TRBD2 (7 bases). Germline V gene sequence: CDR1 ENHRY, CDR2 SYGVKD. Between the trimmed V and J ends, which lost 6 bases and 3 bases, there was a span of 36 bases. The CDR3 covers 21 residues.